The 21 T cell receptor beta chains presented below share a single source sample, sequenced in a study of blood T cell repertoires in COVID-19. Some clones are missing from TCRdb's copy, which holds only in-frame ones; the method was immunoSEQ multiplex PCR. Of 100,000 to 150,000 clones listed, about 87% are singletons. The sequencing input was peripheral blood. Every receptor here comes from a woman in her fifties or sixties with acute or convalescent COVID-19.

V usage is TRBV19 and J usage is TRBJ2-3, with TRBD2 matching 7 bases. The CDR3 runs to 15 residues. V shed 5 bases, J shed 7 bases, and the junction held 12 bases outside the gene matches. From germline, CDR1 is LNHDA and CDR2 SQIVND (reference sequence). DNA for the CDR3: TGTGCCAGTAGTCCTGAGGCGGGGGAGGTAAATACGCAGTATTTT. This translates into CASSPEAGEVNTQYF. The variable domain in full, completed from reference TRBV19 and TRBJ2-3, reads DGGITQSPKYLFRKEGQNVTLSCEQNLNHDAMYWYRQDPGQGLRLIYYSQIVNDFQKGDIAEGYSVSREKKESFPLTVTSAQKNPTAFYLCASSPEAGEVNTQYFGPGTRLTVL.

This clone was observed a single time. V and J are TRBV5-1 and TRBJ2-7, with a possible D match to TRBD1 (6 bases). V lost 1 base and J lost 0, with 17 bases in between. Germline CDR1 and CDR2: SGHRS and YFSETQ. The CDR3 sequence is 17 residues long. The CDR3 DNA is TGCGCCAGCAGCTTGTGGGCCATGGGGGCCAGCTCCTACGAGCAGTACTTC. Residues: CASSLWAMGASSYEQYF.

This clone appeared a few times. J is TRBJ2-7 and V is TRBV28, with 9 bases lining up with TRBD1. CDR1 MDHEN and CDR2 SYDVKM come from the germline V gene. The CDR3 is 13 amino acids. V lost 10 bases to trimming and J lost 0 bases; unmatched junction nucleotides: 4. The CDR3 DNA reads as TGTGCCATACTGGGACAGGGCTCCTACGAGCAGTACTTC. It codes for CAILGQGSYEQYF. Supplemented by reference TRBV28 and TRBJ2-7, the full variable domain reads DVKVTQSSRYLVKRTGEKVFLECVQDMDHENMFWYRQDPGLGLRLIYFSYDVKMKEKGDIPEGYSVSREKKERFSLILESASTNQTSMYLCAILGQGSYEQYFGPGTRLTVT.

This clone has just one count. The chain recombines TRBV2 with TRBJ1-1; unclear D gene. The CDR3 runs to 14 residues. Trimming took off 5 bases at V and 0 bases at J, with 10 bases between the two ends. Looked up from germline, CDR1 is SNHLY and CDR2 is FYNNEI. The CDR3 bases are TGTGCCAGCAGTTACCGAGGATTGAACACTGAAGCTTTCTTT. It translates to CASSYRGLNTEAFF.

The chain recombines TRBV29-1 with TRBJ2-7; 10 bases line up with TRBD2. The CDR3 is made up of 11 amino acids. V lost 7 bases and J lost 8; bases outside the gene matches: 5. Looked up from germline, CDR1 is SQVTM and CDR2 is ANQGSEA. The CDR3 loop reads CSAQLAGQQYV. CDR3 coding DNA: TGCAGCGCCCAACTAGCGGGACAGCAGTACGTC.

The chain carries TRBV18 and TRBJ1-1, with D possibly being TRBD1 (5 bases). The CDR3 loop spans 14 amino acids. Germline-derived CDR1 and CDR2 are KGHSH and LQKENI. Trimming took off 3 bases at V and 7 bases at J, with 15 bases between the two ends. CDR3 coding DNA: TGTGCCAGCTCACCCCTGACAGCCGACGGTGAAGCTTTCTTT. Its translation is CASSPLTADGEAFF.

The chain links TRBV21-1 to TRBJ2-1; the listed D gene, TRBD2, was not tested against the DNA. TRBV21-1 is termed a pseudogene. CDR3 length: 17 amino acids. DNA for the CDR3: TGTGCCAGCAGCAAATATCCCGGACTAGCGGGAGTCTATGAGCAGTTCTTC. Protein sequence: CASSKYPGLAGVYEQFF.

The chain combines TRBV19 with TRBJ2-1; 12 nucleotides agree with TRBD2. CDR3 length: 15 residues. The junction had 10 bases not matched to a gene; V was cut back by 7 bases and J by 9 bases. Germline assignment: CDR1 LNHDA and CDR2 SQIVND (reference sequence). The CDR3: CASIPTSGSMGEQFF. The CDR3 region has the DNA TGTGCCAGTATCCCGACTAGCGGGAGTATGGGTGAGCAGTTCTTC.

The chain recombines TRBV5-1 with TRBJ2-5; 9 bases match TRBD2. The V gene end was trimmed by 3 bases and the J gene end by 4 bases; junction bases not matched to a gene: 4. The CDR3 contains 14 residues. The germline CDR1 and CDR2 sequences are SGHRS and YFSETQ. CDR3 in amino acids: CASSSAGGGETQYF. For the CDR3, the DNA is TGCGCCAGCAGCTCAGCGGGAGGCGGAGAGACCCAGTACTTC.

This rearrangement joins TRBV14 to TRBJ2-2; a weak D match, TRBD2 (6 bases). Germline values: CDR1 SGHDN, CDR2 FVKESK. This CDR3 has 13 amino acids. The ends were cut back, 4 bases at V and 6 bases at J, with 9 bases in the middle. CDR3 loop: CASSRDLAGELFF. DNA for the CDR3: TGTGCCAGCAGCCGGGACTTGGCCGGGGAGCTGTTTTTT.

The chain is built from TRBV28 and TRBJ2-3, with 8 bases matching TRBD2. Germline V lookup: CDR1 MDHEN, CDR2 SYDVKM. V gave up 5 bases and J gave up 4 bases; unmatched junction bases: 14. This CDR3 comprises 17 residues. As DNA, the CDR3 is TGTGCCAGCAGTGAATTATCCAGCGGGAGTTTCGCAGATACGCAGTATTTT. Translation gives CASSELSSGSFADTQYF. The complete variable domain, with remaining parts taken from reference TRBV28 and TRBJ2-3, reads DVKVTQSSRYLVKRTGEKVFLECVQDMDHENMFWYRQDPGLGLRLIYFSYDVKMKEKGDIPEGYSVSREKKERFSLILESASTNQTSMYLCASSELSSGSFADTQYFGPGTRLTVL.

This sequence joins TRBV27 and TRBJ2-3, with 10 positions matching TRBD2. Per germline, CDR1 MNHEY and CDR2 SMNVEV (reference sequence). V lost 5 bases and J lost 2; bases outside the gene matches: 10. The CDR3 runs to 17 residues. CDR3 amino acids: CASSPRGAGGHTDTQYF. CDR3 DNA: TGTGCCAGCAGTCCTAGAGGAGCGGGAGGGCACACAGATACGCAGTATTTT.

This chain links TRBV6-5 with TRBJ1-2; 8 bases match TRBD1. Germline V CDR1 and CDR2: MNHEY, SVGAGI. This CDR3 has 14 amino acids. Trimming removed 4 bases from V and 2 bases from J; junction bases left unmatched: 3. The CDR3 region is CASSFRTGNYGYTF. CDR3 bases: TGTGCCAGCAGTTTTCGGACAGGGAACTATGGCTACACCTTC.

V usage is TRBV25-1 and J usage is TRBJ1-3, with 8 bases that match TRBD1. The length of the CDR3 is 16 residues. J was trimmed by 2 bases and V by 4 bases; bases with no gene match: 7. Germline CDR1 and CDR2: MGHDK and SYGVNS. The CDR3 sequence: CASSARQGSAGNTIYF. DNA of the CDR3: TGTGCCAGCAGTGCGAGACAGGGGAGCGCTGGAAACACCATATATTTT.

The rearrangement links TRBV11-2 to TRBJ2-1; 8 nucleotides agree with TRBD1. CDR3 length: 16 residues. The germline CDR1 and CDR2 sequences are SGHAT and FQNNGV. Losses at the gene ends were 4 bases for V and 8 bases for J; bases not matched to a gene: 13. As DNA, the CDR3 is TGTGCCAGCAGCTCAGGACAGGGACAATTTTCGGATGAGCAGTTCTTC. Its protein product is CASSSGQGQFSDEQFF.

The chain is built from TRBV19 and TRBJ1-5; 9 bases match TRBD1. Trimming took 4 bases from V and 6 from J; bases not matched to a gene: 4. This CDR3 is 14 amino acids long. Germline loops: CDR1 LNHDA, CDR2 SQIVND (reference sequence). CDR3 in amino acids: CASSTGTGLQPQHF. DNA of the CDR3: TGTGCCAGTAGTACCGGGACAGGGCTTCAGCCCCAGCATTTT.

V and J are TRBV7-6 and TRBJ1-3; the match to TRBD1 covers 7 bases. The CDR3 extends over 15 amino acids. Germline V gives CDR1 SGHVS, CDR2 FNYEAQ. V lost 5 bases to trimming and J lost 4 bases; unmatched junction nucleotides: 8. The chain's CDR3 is CASSLQQGTGNTIYF. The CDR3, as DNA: TGTGCCAGCAGCCTACAACAGGGGACGGGAAACACCATATATTTT.

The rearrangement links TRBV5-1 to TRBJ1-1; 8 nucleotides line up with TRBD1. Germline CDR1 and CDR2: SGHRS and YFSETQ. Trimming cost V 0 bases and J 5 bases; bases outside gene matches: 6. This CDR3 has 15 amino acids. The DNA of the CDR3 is TGCGCCAGCAGCTTGGATTCAGGGGGCCTGACTGAAGCTTTCTTT. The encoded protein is CASSLDSGGLTEAFF.

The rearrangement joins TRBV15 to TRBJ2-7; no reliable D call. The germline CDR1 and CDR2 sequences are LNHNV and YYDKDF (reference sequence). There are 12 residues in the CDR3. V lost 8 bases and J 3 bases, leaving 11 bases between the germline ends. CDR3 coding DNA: TGTGCCACCCTCCCGGCGGACTACGAGCAGTACGTC. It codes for CATLPADYEQYV.

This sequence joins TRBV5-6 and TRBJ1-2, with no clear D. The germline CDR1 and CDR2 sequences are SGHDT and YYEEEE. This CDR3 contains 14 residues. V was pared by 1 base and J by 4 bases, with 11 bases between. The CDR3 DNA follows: TGTGCCAGCAGCTTGTCGGGGTCGGTCTATGGCTACACCTTC. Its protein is CASSLSGSVYGYTF.

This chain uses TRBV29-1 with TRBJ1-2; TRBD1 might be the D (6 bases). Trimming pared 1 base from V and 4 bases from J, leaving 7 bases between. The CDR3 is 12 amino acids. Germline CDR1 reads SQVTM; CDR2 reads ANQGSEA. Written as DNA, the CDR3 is TGCAGCGTTGAAGGACAGGCCTATGGCTACACCTTC. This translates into CSVEGQAYGYTF.